The source of this TCR beta chain is a study of blood T cell repertoires in COVID-19. This CDR3 has 16 amino acids. V dropped 6 bases and J dropped 1; count of bases not matched to a gene: 7. Germline V CDR1 and CDR2: SQVTM, ANQGSEA. Sequencing was performed with immunoSEQ multiplex PCR; in TCRdb, only in-frame clones are kept and a portion is missing. The sample has about 170,000 clones, around 83% seen once. The sequencing sample was made of peripheral blood. This TCR came from a woman aged 70-85 years who had recovered from COVID-19. The rearrangement uses TRBV29-1 and TRBJ2-3; the match to TRBD2 covers 13 bases. In DNA form, the CDR3 reads TGCAGCGTCCCGGGACTAGCGGGGTTGGGCACAGATACGCAGTATTTT. Its translation is CSVPGLAGLGTDTQYF.